The clone carrying this TCR beta chain was seen just once. Its specificity is not known. Repertoires were generated with immunoSEQ multiplex PCR, while TCRdb's copy carries only in-frame clones and drops some. Found here are 20,000 or so clones, about nine tenths of them singletons; the top ten hold 45%. This sample stems from a study of STAT3 mutations in large granular lymphocyte leukemia. Study as a whole: Over half of T-LGLL patients had one or more immunosuppressive regimens. Study-wide results and limits: After therapy, 6 of 18 patients switched clonotypes, all new clones STAT3 wild type. Differing intervals and regimens complicate linking therapy response to clone burden. Clonal expansion was inferred from other time points because no sample existed at each clone's first appearance. Every T-cell large granular lymphocyte leukemia patient had at least one immunodominant TCR beta clonotype.

Trimming removed 3 bases from V and 5 bases from J, with 7 bases in between. The CDR3 is 12 amino acids. Germline V gene data show CDR1 as KGHSH and CDR2 as LQKENI. The V call is TRBV18, the J call TRBJ2-5; possibly TRBD2 for D (5 bases). This clonotype originated in a man aged 60 to 69 with T-cell large granular lymphocyte leukemia. Some clones in this sample may be carry-over from other donors' samples. Sequencing used peripheral blood mononuclear cells. CDR3: CASSPSGETQYF. Written as DNA, the CDR3 is TGTGCCAGCTCACCCTCGGGGGAGACCCAGTACTTC.